These 17 T cell receptor beta chains were sequenced from one sample in a study of CD4 T cells in relation to SARS-CoV-2 and coronaviruses. For these receptors, no antigen is known. The unexposed donors gave CD4+ T cells in about 2010-2019, prior to COVID-19. CD4+ T cells were isolated from the cells after less than 13 days of culture. Repertoires were generated with immunoSEQ multiplex PCR, while TCRdb's copy carries only in-frame clones and drops some. The repertoire holds tens of thousands of clones, with about 76% as singletons. Sequencing was done on a sample of CD4+ T cells from PBMCs, cultured in vitro. Receptors were obtained from a human donor in good health.

V is TRBV19 and J is TRBJ2-5, with a weak D call TRBD2 (5 bases). The CDR3 has 12 residues. Trimming pared 5 bases from V and 5 bases from J, leaving 9 bases between. Germline V gives CDR1 LNHDA, CDR2 SQIVND (reference sequence). Here the CDR3 DNA reads TGTGCCAGTAGTCTCGGGGTGGAGACCCAGTACTTC. Translation gives CASSLGVETQYF.

J is TRBJ2-1 and V is TRBV29-1, with D hard to call. CDR3 length equals 10 residues. Per the germline V gene, CDR1 is SQVTM and CDR2 is ANQGSEA. Between the trimmed V and J ends, which lost 6 bases and 8 bases, there was a span of 8 bases. The CDR3 loop reads CSVGGHEQFF. CDR3 nucleotides: TGCAGCGTGGGTGGGCATGAGCAGTTCTTC.

This clone was picked up one time. The chain employs TRBV19 and TRBJ1-1; D possibly corresponds to TRBD1 (5 bases). The V end was cut by 1 base, the J end by 2 bases, with 8 bases between. Germline V CDR1 and CDR2: LNHDA, SQIVND (reference sequence). This CDR3 has 14 amino acids. The CDR3 protein is CASSIGGLNTEAFF. The CDR3 DNA sequence: TGTGCCAGTAGTATAGGGGGGTTAAACACTGAAGCTTTCTTT.

V usage is TRBV27 and J usage is TRBJ2-1; 10 nucleotides line up with TRBD2. The V gene's germline CDR1 is MNHEY and CDR2 SMNVEV (reference sequence). The CDR3 covers 16 residues. J was trimmed by 2 bases and V by 6 bases; bases with no gene match: 7. The CDR3 DNA sequence: TGTGCCAGCAGACCCCTAGCGGGAGTTCCCTACAATGAGCAGTTCTTC. Translating it yields CASRPLAGVPYNEQFF.

This chain uses TRBV7-2 with TRBJ2-4, with 16 bases fitting TRBD2. Unmatched junction bases numbered 7, after V lost 4 bases and J lost 7 bases. This CDR3 region has 17 residues. CDR1 SGHTA and CDR2 FQGNSA come from the germline V gene. CDR3 nucleotide sequence: TGTGCCAGCAGCTCGGGACTAGCGGGGGGGCCGTGGAACATTCAGTACTTC. Translating it yields CASSSGLAGGPWNIQYF.

The chain uses TRBV5-8 and TRBJ1-5; D is unclear. The CDR3 spans 12 residues. Germline CDR1 and CDR2: SGHTS and YDEGEE. Trimming pared 0 bases from V and 5 bases from J, leaving 3 bases between. CDR3 nucleotide sequence: TGTGCCAGCAGCTTGGGCTATCAGCCCCAGCATTTT. Amino acids: CASSLGYQPQHF. Full variable domain (rest looked up from reference TRBV5-8 and TRBJ1-5): EAGVTQSPTHLIKTRGQQATLRCSPISGHTSVYWYQQALGLGLQFLLWYDEGEERNRGNFPPRFSGRQFPNYSSELNVNALELEDSALYLCASSLGYQPQHFGDGTRLSIL.

The chain links TRBV7-3 to TRBJ1-1, with 10 bases lining up with TRBD1. Germline CDR1 reads SGHTA; CDR2 reads FQGTGA. The V segment lost 7 bases and the J segment 0 bases; nucleotides outside the gene matches: 17. The CDR3 is 19 residues long. CDR3 loop: CASTRKGPGQGMMNTEAFF. In DNA, the CDR3 is TGTGCCAGCACCCGAAAAGGGCCGGGACAGGGGATGATGAACACTGAAGCTTTCTTT. The full variable domain, its missing parts supplied by reference TRBV7-3 and TRBJ1-1, is GAGVSQTPSNKVTEKGKYVELRCDPISGHTALYWYRQSLGQGPEFLIYFQGTGAADDSGLPNDRFFAVRPEGSVSTLKIQRTERGDSAVYLCASTRKGPGQGMMNTEAFFGQGTRLTVV.

The J gene is TRBJ1-5, the V gene TRBV6-5, with 10 bases lining up with TRBD1. This CDR3 spans 15 amino acids. CDR1 and CDR2 (germline): MNHEY, SVGAGI. Trimming at V came to 6 bases and at J to 5 bases, leaving 7 bases not matched to a gene. CDR3 nucleotide sequence: TGTGCCAGCAGCGCCGGGGACAGGGGAGATCAGCCCCAGCATTTT. This sequence encodes CASSAGDRGDQPQHF.

V gene TRBV4-3 combines with J gene TRBJ1-2; TRBD1 matches at 7 bases. CDR1 and CDR2 from the germline V gene are LGHNA and YSLEER. The ends lost 2 bases at V and 2 bases at J; junction bases unmatched: 2. This CDR3 spans 14 amino acids. The CDR3 nucleotides read TGCGCCAGCAGCCAAACAGGGGCCAACTATGGCTACACCTTC. Translation gives CASSQTGANYGYTF.

In this sample, this clone turned up a few times. The V gene is TRBV11-2, the J gene TRBJ2-5; possibly TRBD1 for D (6 bases). This CDR3 is 15 amino acids long. Germline-derived CDR1 and CDR2 are SGHAT and FQNNGV. With 4 bases removed from V and 5 bases from J, the gap between germline ends came to 17 bases. The CDR3 loop is CASSSTGMRSETQYF. For the CDR3, the DNA is TGTGCCAGCAGCTCTACAGGGATGCGGTCGGAGACCCAGTACTTC.

This clone has only a few counts. This chain uses TRBV9 with TRBJ2-3, with D hard to call. The CDR3 loop spans 16 amino acids. Trimming stripped 0 bases from V and 1 base from J, with 12 bases between. CDR1 SGDLS and CDR2 YYNGEE come from the germline V gene. CDR3 residues: CASSVAVLSGTDTQYF. The CDR3 nucleotides read TGTGCCAGCAGCGTAGCGGTTCTCTCCGGCACAGATACGCAGTATTTT.

V and J are TRBV29-1 and TRBJ2-5; D ambiguous. V dropped 7 bases and J dropped 1 base, with 7 bases sitting between them. CDR1 and CDR2 (germline): SQVTM, ANQGSEA. This CDR3 spans 11 amino acids. The chain's CDR3 is CSGVTQETQYF. CDR3 nucleotide sequence: TGCAGCGGCGTGACCCAAGAGACCCAGTACTTC. The full variable domain, completed using reference TRBV29-1 and TRBJ2-5, is SAVISQKPSRDICQRGTSLTIQCQVDSQVTMMFWYRQQPGQSLTLIATANQGSEATYESGFVIDKFPISRPNLTFSTLTVSNMSPEDSSIYLCSGVTQETQYFGPGTRLLVL.

This CDR3 is CASSLGLGSYNEQFF. CDR3 DNA sequence: TGTGCCAGCAGCTTGGGACTGGGGTCCTACAATGAGCAGTTCTTC. The chain joins TRBV5-4 to TRBJ2-1; D is unclear. V dropped 0 bases and J dropped 1 base, with 8 bases sitting between them. CDR3 length: 15 amino acids. Germline V gene sequence: CDR1 SGHNT, CDR2 YYREEE (reference sequence).

The chain links TRBV3-1 (or the pseudogene TRBV3-2) to TRBJ1-6; 8 bases align to TRBD1. CDR3 length: 17 residues. J gave up 7 bases and V 0 bases, and 8 bases lay outside the gene matches. Germline assignment: CDR1 LGHDT and CDR2 YNNKEL (reference sequence). In DNA form, the CDR3 reads TGTGCCAGCAGCCAAGAGGACAGGGTCCTTCTAAATTCACCCCTCCACTTT. Translating gives CASSQEDRVLLNSPLHF.

The table lists this clone with a few counts. The chain links TRBV5-6 to TRBJ1-2; D remains ambiguous. The CDR3 is 15 amino acids. In germline, CDR1 is SGHDT, CDR2 YYEEEE. V lost 0 bases to trimming and J lost 4 bases, with 13 bases between them. CDR3 sequence: CASSLEDFGGYGYTF. Here the CDR3 DNA reads TGTGCCAGCAGCTTGGAAGATTTCGGTGGCTATGGCTACACCTTC.

The V call is TRBV5-1, the J call TRBJ2-7, with 7 bases that match TRBD2. Germline lookup yields CDR1 SGHRS and CDR2 YFSETQ. Trimming at V came to 8 bases and at J to 3 bases, leaving 11 bases not matched to a gene. CDR3 length: 14 residues. The CDR3 DNA sequence: TGCGCCAGTAGCCCTAGGGAGGGAAACTACGAGCAGTACTTC. Residues: CASSPREGNYEQYF.

Here the CDR3 reads CASSSNLARGYTF. Here the CDR3 DNA reads TGTGCCAGCAGCTCAAATTTAGCCAGGGGCTACACCTTC. The chain has TRBV7-9 and TRBJ1-2; no clear D gene. The CDR3 totals 13 residues. Germline CDR1 reads SEHNR; CDR2 reads FQNEAQ (reference sequence). V lost 4 bases, J lost 8 bases, and 14 bases lay in between.